A single sample is the source of the 14 T cell receptor beta chains below, sequenced in a study of blood T cell repertoires in COVID-19. Generated by immunoSEQ multiplex PCR, the TCRdb table keeps only in-frame clones and is missing some. Among tens of thousands of clones listed, 86% were seen once. The sample taken for sequencing was peripheral blood. All receptors derive from a man aged 50 or older with active or convalescent COVID-19.

V is TRBV9 and J is TRBJ2-7; 10 bases line up with TRBD2. Germline CDR1 reads SGDLS; CDR2 reads YYNGEE. J lost 9 bases, V lost 4 bases, and 13 bases had no gene match. The CDR3 extends over 15 amino acids. The CDR3 spells CASSPVASGGSRQYF. DNA of the CDR3: TGTGCCAGCAGCCCGGTAGCTAGCGGGGGATCAAGGCAGTACTTC. The full variable domain, completed using reference TRBV9 and TRBJ2-7, is DSGVTQTPKHLITATGQRVTLRCSPRSGDLSVYWYQQSLDQGLQFLIQYYNGEERAKGNILERFSAQQFPDLHSELNLSSLELGDSALYFCASSPVASGGSRQYFGPGTRLTVT.

Comments on this clone: The junction does not match germline at one end; this may be a read error. The chain's CDR3 is CASSIRLAGVMSVANVLTF. CDR3 DNA: TGTGCCAGCAGCATCCGACTAGCGGGGGTTATGTCTGTGGCCAACGTCCTGACTTTC. The V and J genes are TRBV11-2 and TRBJ2-6; 12 positions match TRBD2. The CDR3 is made up of 19 amino acids. Germline V CDR1 and CDR2: SGHAT, FQNNGV. Filled out from reference TRBV11-2 and TRBJ2-6, the complete variable domain reads EAGVAQSPRYKIIEKRQSVAFWCNPISGHATLYWYQQILGQGPKLLIQFQNNGVVDDSQLPKDRFSAERLKGVDSTLKIQPAKLEDSAVYLCASSIRLAGVMSVANVLTFGAGSRLTVL.

The gene calls are TRBV6-4 and TRBJ2-3, with D maybe TRBD2 (5 bases). Trimming pared 6 bases from V and 4 bases from J, leaving 11 bases between. The CDR3 is 13 residues long. Looked up from germline, CDR1 is MRHNA and CDR2 is SNTAGT. Written as DNA, the CDR3 is TGTGCCAGCAGCGAGGGCGGGCCAGATACGCAGTATTTT. It yields the protein CASSEGGPDTQYF.

V gene TRBV5-1 combines with J gene TRBJ1-1; D is possibly TRBD1 (5 bases). Trimming took 0 bases from V and 1 from J, leaving 10 bases between them. Per the germline V gene, CDR1 is SGHRS and CDR2 is YFSETQ. The CDR3 contains 15 residues. In DNA form, the CDR3 reads TGCGCCAGCAGCTTGGGGGGCAGCGAGAACACTGAAGCTTTCTTT. Protein: CASSLGGSENTEAFF.

V and J are TRBV29-1 and TRBJ2-7; D possibly corresponds to TRBD1 (5 bases). The V gene's germline CDR1 is SQVTM and CDR2 ANQGSEA. The CDR3 is 13 residues long. The V gene lost 4 bases and the J gene lost 4 bases, with 14 bases spanning the gap. The CDR3 spells CSVVQGYPYEQYF. CDR3 bases: TGCAGCGTTGTGCAGGGTTACCCGTACGAGCAGTACTTC.

This chain uses TRBV11-2 with TRBJ2-3; 10 positions match TRBD2. The CDR3 has 16 residues. The V gene end was trimmed by 6 bases and the J gene end by 2 bases; junction bases not matched to a gene: 8. CDR1 and CDR2 (germline): SGHAT, FQNNGV. As DNA, the CDR3 is TGTGCCAGCAGTCCCAGCGGGAGGGACTACACAGATACGCAGTATTTT. It translates to CASSPSGRDYTDTQYF.

The chain links TRBV12-5 to TRBJ1-1, with TRBD1 as a possible D gene (5 bases). The germline gives CDR1 LGHNT, CDR2 FRNRAP. This CDR3 has 13 residues. V lost 1 base to trimming and J lost 8 bases, with 11 bases between them. CDR3 in DNA: TGTGCTAGTGGTTTGGGGGGGGACGGCGAAGCTTTCTTT. It specifies CASGLGGDGEAFF.

J is TRBJ2-7 and V is TRBV9; D call uncertain. Germline V gene lookup returns CDR1 SGDLS and CDR2 YYNGEE. The V end lost 0 bases, the J end lost 0 bases, and 7 bases lay between the germline ends. The CDR3 has 14 amino acids. The CDR3 here is CASSVATGSYEQYF. The CDR3 bases are TGTGCCAGCAGCGTAGCTACCGGCTCCTACGAGCAGTACTTC.

This sequence joins TRBV7-8 and TRBJ2-2, with D possibly being TRBD1 (5 bases). CDR1 and CDR2 (germline): SGHVS, FQNEAQ. CDR3 size: 13 residues. The V end lost 6 bases, the J end lost 4 bases, and 9 bases lay between the germline ends. The DNA for the CDR3 is TGTGCCAGCAGGGGGCCACGCACCGGGGAGCTGTTTTTT. Its protein product is CASRGPRTGELFF.

The V call is TRBV25-1, the J call TRBJ2-6, with 8 bases fitting TRBD1. Germline CDR1 reads MGHDK; CDR2 reads SYGVNS. Trimming removed 4 bases from V and 0 bases from J; junction bases left unmatched: 5. The CDR3 spans 17 residues. CDR3 protein: CASSGRTGNSGANVLTF. Written as DNA, the CDR3 is TGTGCCAGCAGTGGTCGGACAGGGAACTCTGGGGCCAACGTCCTGACTTTC.

With respect to this clone: The sample contains more than one DNA sequence encoding this CDR3. Here the CDR3 reads CSARRDNEQFF. In DNA form, the CDR3 reads TGCAGTGCTAGGAGGGACAATGAGCAGTTCTTC. V usage is TRBV20-1 and J usage is TRBJ2-1; D might be TRBD2 (5 bases). Germline CDR1 is DFQATT and CDR2 is SNEGSKA (reference sequence). Trimming left V 3 bases short and J 5 bases short, with 5 bases between. CDR3 length equals 11 residues.

This clone was seen only once. The chain uses TRBV27 and TRBJ2-3, with 12 bases fitting TRBD2. Looked up from germline, CDR1 is MNHEY and CDR2 is SMNVEV (reference sequence). The trim removed 6 bases at V and 1 base at J, leaving 8 bases unmatched. The CDR3 is 17 residues long. CDR3 DNA: TGTGCCAGCAGCAACAGACTAGCGGGAGTGGGCACAGATACGCAGTATTTT. Its translation is CASSNRLAGVGTDTQYF.

The V and J genes are TRBV30 and TRBJ2-7; 7 nucleotides match TRBD1. CDR1 GTSNPN and CDR2 SVGIG come from the germline V gene (reference sequence). The CDR3 is 12 amino acids. The V segment lost 4 bases and the J segment 5 bases; nucleotides outside the gene matches: 5. In nucleotides, the CDR3 is TGTGCCTGGAATCGACAGGGAGACGAGCAGTACTTC. This codes for CAWNRQGDEQYF.

The count of this clone is one. The rearrangement uses TRBV7-9 and TRBJ2-5, with 7 bases lining up with TRBD1. The junction had 6 bases not matched to a gene; V was cut back by 0 bases and J by 5 bases. This CDR3 spans 15 amino acids. Germline V lookup: CDR1 SEHNR, CDR2 FQNEAQ (reference sequence). The chain's CDR3 is CASSLAHRGAETQYF. The CDR3 bases are TGTGCCAGCAGCTTAGCTCACAGGGGCGCCGAGACCCAGTACTTC.